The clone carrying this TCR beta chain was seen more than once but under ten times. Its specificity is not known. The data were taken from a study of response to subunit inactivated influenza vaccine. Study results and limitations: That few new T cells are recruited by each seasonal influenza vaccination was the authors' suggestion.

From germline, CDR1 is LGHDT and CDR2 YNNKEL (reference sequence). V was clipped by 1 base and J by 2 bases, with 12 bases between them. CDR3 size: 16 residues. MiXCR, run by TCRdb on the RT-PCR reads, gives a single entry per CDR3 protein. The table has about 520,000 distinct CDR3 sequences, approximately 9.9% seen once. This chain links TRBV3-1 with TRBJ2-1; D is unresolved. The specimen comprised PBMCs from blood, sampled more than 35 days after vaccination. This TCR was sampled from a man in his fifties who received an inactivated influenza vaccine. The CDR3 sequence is CASSQGDLVPYNEQFF. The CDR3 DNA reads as TGTGCCAGCAGCCAAGGTGACCTGGTACCCTACAATGAGCAGTTCTTC.